This T cell receptor (beta chain) came from a study of T-cell reconstitution after alpha-beta-depleted transplantation in children. The CDR3 has 14 amino acids. Germline trimming cut 5 bases from V and 6 bases from J; bases unmatched to any gene: 6. Germline V CDR1 and CDR2: LGHDT, YNNKEL (reference sequence). This clonotype was seen repeatedly, ten times or more. Unique molecular identifiers were used to barcode this TCRbeta library. TCRdb ran MiXCR on the PCR reads and lists one entry per CDR3 protein. The data show around 180,000 distinct CDR3 sequences, around 10% seen once. The receptor was derived from a boy younger than 10 with acute myeloid leukemia, due to receive a stem cell transplant. The sample was PBMCs, taken before TCRalphabeta/CD19-depleted stem cell transplant. The chain couples TRBV3-1 to TRBJ2-4; 8 bases align to TRBD1. The CDR3: CASSETGGRNIQYF. In DNA form, the CDR3 reads TGTGCCAGCAGCGAAACAGGGGGTAGAAACATTCAGTACTTC.